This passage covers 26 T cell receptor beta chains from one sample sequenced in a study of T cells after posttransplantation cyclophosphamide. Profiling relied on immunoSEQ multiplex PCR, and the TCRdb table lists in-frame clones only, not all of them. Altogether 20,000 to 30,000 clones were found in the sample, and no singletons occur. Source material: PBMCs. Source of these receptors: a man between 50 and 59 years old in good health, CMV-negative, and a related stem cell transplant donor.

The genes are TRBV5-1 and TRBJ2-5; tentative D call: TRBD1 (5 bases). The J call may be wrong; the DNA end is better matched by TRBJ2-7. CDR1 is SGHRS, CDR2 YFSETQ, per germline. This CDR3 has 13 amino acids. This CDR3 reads CASSAGHTYEQYF. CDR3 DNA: TGCGCCAGCAGCGCTGGACATACCTACGAGCAGTACTTC.

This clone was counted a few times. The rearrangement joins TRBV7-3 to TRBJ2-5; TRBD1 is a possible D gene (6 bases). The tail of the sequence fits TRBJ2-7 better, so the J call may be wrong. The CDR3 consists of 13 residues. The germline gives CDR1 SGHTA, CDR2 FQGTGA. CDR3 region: CASSLGTSSEQYF. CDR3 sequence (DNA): TGTGCCAGCAGCTTAGGGACATCTTCCGAGCAGTACTTC.

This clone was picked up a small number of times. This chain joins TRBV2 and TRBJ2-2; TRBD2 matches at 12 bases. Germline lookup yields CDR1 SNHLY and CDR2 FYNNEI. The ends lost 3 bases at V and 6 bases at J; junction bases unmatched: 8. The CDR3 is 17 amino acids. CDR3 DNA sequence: TGTGCCAGCAGTGATGGTCTAGCGGGGGGGTGGGCCGGGGAGCTGTTTTTT. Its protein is CASSDGLAGGWAGELFF.

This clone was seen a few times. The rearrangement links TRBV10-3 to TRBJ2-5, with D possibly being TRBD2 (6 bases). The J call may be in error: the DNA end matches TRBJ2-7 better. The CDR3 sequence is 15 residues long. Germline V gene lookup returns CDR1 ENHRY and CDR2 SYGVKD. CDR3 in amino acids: CAISESGGLTYEQYF. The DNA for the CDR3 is TGTGCCATCAGTGAGTCGGGGGGACTGACCTACGAGCAGTACTTC.

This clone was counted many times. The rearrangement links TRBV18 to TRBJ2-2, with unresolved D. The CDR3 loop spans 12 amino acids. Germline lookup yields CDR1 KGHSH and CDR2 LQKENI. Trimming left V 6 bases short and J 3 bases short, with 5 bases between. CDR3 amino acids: CASSQDTGELFF. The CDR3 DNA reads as TGTGCCAGCTCCCAGGACACCGGGGAGCTGTTTTTT.

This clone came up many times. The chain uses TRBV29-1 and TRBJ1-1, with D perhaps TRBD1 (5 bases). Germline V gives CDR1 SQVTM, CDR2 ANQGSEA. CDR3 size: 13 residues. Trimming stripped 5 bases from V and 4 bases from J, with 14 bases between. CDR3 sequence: CSVCGTYRTEAFF. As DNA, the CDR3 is TGCAGCGTTTGCGGGACTTATCGCACTGAAGCTTTCTTT. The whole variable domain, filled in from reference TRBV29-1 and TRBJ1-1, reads SAVISQKPSRDICQRGTSLTIQCQVDSQVTMMFWYRQQPGQSLTLIATANQGSEATYESGFVIDKFPISRPNLTFSTLTVSNMSPEDSSIYLCSVCGTYRTEAFFGQGTRLTVV.

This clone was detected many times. As DNA, the CDR3 is TGTGCCACCAGGCCGCTAGGGAGTTCCTCCTACGAGCAGTACTTC. Protein: CATRPLGSSSYEQYF. This sequence joins TRBV15 and TRBJ2-7; possibly TRBD2 for D (5 bases). V was clipped by 6 bases and J by 0 bases, with 15 bases between them. The CDR3 sequence is 15 residues long. The germline V gene has CDR1 LNHNV and CDR2 YYDKDF (reference sequence).

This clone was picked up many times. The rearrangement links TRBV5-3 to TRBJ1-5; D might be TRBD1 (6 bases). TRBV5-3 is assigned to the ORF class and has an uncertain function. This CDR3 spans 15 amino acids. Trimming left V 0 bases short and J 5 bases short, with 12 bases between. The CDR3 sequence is CARSLGDRQDQPQHF. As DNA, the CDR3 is TGTGCCAGAAGCTTGGGGGATCGACAGGATCAGCCCCAGCATTTT.

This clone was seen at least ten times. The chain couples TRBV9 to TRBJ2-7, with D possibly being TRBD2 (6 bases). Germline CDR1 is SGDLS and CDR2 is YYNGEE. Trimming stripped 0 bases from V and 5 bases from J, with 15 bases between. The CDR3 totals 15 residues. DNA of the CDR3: TGTGCCAGCAGCGTAGAGGGACCGGGAGAGGACGAGCAGTACTTC. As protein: CASSVEGPGEDEQYF.

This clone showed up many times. The CDR3 coding sequence is TGTGCCAGCAGTCGCCCGGGGGTTGGGTTCGACAATGAGCAGTTCTTC. Translated, it gives CASSRPGVGFDNEQFF. The chain joins TRBV2 to TRBJ2-1, with D possibly matching TRBD2 (6 bases). The V end was cut by 5 bases, the J end by 5 bases, with 19 bases between. CDR3 length equals 16 residues. In germline, CDR1 is SNHLY, CDR2 FYNNEI.

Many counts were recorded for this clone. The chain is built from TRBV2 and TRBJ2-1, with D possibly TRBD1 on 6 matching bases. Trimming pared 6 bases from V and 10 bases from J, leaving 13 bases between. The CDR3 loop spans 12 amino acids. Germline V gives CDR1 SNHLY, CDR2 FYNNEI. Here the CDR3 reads CASRATGTEQFF. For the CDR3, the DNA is TGTGCCAGCAGGGCAACCGGGACAGAGCAGTTCTTC.

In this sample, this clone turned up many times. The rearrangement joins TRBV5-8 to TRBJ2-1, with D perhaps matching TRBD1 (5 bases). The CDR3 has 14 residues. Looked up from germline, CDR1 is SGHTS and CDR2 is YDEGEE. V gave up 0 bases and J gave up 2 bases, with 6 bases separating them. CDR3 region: CASSLGGPYNEQFF. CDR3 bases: TGTGCCAGCAGCTTGGGGGGCCCCTACAATGAGCAGTTCTTC. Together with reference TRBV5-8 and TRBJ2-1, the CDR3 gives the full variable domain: EAGVTQSPTHLIKTRGQQATLRCSPISGHTSVYWYQQALGLGLQFLLWYDEGEERNRGNFPPRFSGRQFPNYSSELNVNALELEDSALYLCASSLGGPYNEQFFGPGTRLTVL.

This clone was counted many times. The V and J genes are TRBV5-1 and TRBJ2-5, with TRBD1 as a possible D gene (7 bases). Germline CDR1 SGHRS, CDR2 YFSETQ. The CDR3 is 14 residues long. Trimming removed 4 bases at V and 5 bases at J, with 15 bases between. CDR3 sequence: CASSTEGAGETQYF. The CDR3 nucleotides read TGCGCCAGCAGCACCGAGGGGGCGGGGGAGACCCAGTACTTC.

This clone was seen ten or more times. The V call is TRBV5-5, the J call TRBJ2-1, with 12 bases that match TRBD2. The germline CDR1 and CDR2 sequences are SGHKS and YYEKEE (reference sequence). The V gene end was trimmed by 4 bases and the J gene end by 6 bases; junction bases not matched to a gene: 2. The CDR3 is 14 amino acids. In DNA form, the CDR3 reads TGTGCCAGCAGCCAGACTAGCGGGAGCAATGAGCAGTTCTTC. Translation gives CASSQTSGSNEQFF.

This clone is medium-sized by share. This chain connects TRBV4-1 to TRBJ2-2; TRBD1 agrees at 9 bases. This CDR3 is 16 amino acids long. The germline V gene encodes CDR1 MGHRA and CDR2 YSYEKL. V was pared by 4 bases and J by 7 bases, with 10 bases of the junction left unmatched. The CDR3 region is CASSRTGDRADGELFF. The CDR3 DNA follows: TGCGCCAGCAGCCGGACCGGGGACAGGGCGGACGGGGAGCTGTTTTTT.

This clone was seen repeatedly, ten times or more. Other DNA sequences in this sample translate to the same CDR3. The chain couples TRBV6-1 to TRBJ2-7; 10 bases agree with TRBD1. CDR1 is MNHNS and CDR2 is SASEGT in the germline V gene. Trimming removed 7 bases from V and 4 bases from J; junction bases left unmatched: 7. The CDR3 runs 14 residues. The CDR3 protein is CASIGQGEAYEQYF. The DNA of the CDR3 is TGTGCCAGCATCGGACAGGGGGAAGCATACGAGCAGTACTTC.

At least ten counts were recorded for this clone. The CDR3 coding sequence is TGTGCCAGCAGCGTTGCCGGGACTGGATACAATGAGCAGTTCTTC. Encoded protein: CASSVAGTGYNEQFF. J is TRBJ2-1 and V is TRBV9; a weak D match, TRBD2 (6 bases). The CDR3 contains 15 residues. Germline assignment: CDR1 SGDLS and CDR2 YYNGEE. Between the trimmed V and J ends, which lost 2 bases and 4 bases, there was a span of 13 bases.

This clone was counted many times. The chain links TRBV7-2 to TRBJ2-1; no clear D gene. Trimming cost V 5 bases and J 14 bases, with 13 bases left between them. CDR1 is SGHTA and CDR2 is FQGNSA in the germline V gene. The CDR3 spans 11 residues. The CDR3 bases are TGTGCCAGCAGCCGCGACAACACCGAGTTCTTC. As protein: CASSRDNTEFF.

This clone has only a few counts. CDR3 sequence: CASRPSSYNEQFF. CDR3 DNA: TGTGCCAGCAGGCCTAGCTCCTACAATGAGCAGTTCTTC. This chain links TRBV6-6 with TRBJ2-1; D remains ambiguous. This CDR3 is 13 amino acids long. The ends were cut back, 6 bases at V and 0 bases at J, with 6 bases in the middle. Germline loops: CDR1 MNHNY, CDR2 SVGAGI (reference sequence).

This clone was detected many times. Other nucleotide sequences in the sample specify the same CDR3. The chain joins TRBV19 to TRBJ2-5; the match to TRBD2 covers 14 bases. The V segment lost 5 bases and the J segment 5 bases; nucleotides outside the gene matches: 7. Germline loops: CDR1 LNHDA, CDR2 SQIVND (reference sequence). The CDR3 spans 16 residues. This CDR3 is CASSVGLAGGGETQYF. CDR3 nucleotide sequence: TGTGCCAGTAGTGTCGGACTAGCGGGAGGTGGCGAGACCCAGTACTTC.

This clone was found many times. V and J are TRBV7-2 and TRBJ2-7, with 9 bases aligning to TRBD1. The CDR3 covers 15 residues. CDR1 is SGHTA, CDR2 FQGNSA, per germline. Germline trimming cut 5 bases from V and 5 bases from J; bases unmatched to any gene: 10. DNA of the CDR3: TGTGCCAGCAGCACTCGGACAGGGGAAACCCACGAGCAGTACTTC. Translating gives CASSTRTGETHEQYF.

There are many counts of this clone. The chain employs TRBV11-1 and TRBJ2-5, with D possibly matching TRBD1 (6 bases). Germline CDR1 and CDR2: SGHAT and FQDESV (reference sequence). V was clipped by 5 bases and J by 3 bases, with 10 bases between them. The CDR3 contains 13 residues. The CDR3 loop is CASSLHREETQYF. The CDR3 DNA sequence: TGTGCCAGCAGCCTACACAGGGAAGAGACCCAGTACTTC.

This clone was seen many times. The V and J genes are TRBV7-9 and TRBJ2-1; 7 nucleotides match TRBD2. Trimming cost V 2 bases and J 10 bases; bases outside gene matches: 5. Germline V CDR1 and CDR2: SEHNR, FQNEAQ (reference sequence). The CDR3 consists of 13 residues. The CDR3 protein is CASSLTGGIEQFF. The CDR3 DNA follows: TGTGCCAGCAGCTTAACGGGGGGTATAGAGCAGTTCTTC.

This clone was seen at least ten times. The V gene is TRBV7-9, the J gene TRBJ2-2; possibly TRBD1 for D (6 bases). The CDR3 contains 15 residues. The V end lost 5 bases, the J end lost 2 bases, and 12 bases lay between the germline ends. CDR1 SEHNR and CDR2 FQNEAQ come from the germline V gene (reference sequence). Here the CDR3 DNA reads TGTGCCAGCAGCCGTCGGGACACTAACACCGGGGAGCTGTTTTTT. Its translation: CASSRRDTNTGELFF.

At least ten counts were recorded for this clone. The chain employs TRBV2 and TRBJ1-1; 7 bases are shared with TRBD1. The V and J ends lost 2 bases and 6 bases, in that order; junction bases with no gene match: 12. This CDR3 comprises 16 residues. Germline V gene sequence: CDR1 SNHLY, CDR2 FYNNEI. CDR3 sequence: CASSEWARQGSSEAFF. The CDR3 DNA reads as TGTGCCAGCAGTGAATGGGCCAGACAGGGTTCATCTGAAGCTTTCTTT.

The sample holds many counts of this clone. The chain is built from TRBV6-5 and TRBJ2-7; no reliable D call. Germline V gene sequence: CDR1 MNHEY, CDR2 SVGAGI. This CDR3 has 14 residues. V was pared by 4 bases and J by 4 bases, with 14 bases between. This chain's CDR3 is CASSSPSRRYEQYF. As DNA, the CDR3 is TGTGCCAGCAGTTCCCCCTCGCGGCGTTACGAGCAGTACTTC.